This passage covers 27 T cell receptor beta chains from one sample sequenced in a study of cytomegalovirus exposure and HLA in healthy donors. A multiplex PCR was run with 60 Vbeta primers and 13 Jbeta primers. Only in-frame clones appear in the TCRdb table, and some are missing; sequencing was by immunoSEQ multiplex PCR. This sample has about 150,000 clones, with 75% to 90% found just once. The specimen sequenced was PBMCs. The receptor set was obtained from a male donor in good health and CMV-seronegative.

This sequence joins TRBV9 and TRBJ1-3; perhaps TRBD1 as D (5 bases). The CDR3 spans 14 residues. Germline CDR1 is SGDLS and CDR2 is YYNGEE. Deletions cut 3 bases from V and 0 bases from J, with 7 bases between. The CDR3 DNA follows: TGTGCCAGCAGCGATGACAGCTCTGGAAACACCATATATTTT. Translated, it gives CASSDDSSGNTIYF.

V and J are TRBV18 and TRBJ1-5; D possibly corresponds to TRBD1 (6 bases). CDR1 is KGHSH and CDR2 is LQKENI in the germline V gene. The V end lost 4 bases, the J end lost 5 bases, and 15 bases lay between the germline ends. There are 15 residues in the CDR3. In DNA, the CDR3 is TGTGCCAGCTCACGGGGTCAGGGGAGAGATCAGCCCCAGCATTTT. Its protein product is CASSRGQGRDQPQHF.

This chain uses TRBV18 with TRBJ2-1, with D perhaps matching TRBD2 (7 bases). Trimming took off 3 bases at V and 7 bases at J, with 16 bases between the two ends. Looked up from germline, CDR1 is KGHSH and CDR2 is LQKENI. The CDR3 consists of 15 residues. CDR3 sequence (DNA): TGTGCCAGCTCACCCGAGGGGGGGCGCTGGAATGAGCAGTTCTTC. Translation: CASSPEGGRWNEQFF.

The chain couples TRBV19 to TRBJ2-1; tentatively, D is TRBD2 (6 bases). Germline CDR1 and CDR2: LNHDA and SQIVND (reference sequence). The CDR3 contains 14 residues. V shed 7 bases and J shed 4 bases, with 14 bases lying between them. In nucleotides, the CDR3 is TGTGCCAGTACGGGTCCGGGGGAGTACAATGAGCAGTTCTTC. Protein product: CASTGPGEYNEQFF.

This chain connects TRBV18 to TRBJ2-5; 7 bases agree with TRBD2. Germline CDR1 and CDR2: KGHSH and LQKENI. The CDR3 has 17 residues. J gave up 0 bases and V 0 bases, and 7 bases lay outside the gene matches. CDR3 in DNA: TGTGCCAGCTCACCACCGTCCGGGGGGAAATACCAAGAGACCCAGTACTTC. It encodes CASSPPSGGKYQETQYF.

This clone was seen more than once but under ten times. V and J are TRBV18 and TRBJ1-1; no clear D. Per germline, CDR1 KGHSH and CDR2 LQKENI. This CDR3 spans 13 amino acids. The germline V and J ends were trimmed by 1 base and 7 bases, with 10 bases remaining between them. In nucleotides, the CDR3 is TGTGCCAGCTCACCACGTGGGCCCCTTGAAGCTTTCTTT. The encoded protein is CASSPRGPLEAFF.

The chain employs TRBV4-3 and TRBJ1-5; 7 nucleotides agree with TRBD1. The CDR3 runs 15 residues. The V and J ends lost 0 bases and 4 bases, in that order; junction bases with no gene match: 3. CDR1 is LGHNA and CDR2 is YSLEER in the germline V gene. The CDR3 region is CASSQDRGFNQPQHF. In nucleotides, the CDR3 is TGCGCCAGCAGCCAAGACAGGGGGTTTAATCAGCCCCAGCATTTT.

In nucleotides, the CDR3 is TGTGCCATCAGTGAGTCTGCCGGGGGCGGGAGGGACGAGCAGTACTTC. Amino acids: CAISESAGGGRDEQYF. This chain joins TRBV10-3 and TRBJ2-7; TRBD2 matches 9 bases. This CDR3 comprises 16 residues. V trimming: 0 bases; J trimming: 5 bases; junction bases outside the gene matches: 8. Germline values: CDR1 ENHRY, CDR2 SYGVKD.

The chain couples TRBV7-2 to TRBJ2-7, with D possibly being TRBD2 (6 bases). Germline V gene data show CDR1 as SGHTA and CDR2 as FQGNSA. CDR3 size: 15 residues. V gave up 5 bases and J gave up 2 bases, with 16 bases separating them. Written as DNA, the CDR3 is TGTGCCAGCAGCCAAAGAGGGAGGCTACCCTACGAGCAGTACTTC. This codes for CASSQRGRLPYEQYF.

The chain couples TRBV2 to TRBJ1-5, with TRBD1 matching 9 bases. This CDR3 has 13 residues. Looked up from germline, CDR1 is SNHLY and CDR2 is FYNNEI. With 8 bases clipped from V and 4 bases from J, the junction kept 3 bases outside the gene matches. The CDR3 protein is CASGGTGNQPQHF. In DNA, the CDR3 is TGTGCCAGCGGTGGGACAGGGAATCAGCCCCAGCATTTT. Full variable domain (missing parts from reference TRBV2 and TRBJ1-5): EPEVTQTPSHQVTQMGQEVILRCVPISNHLYFYWYRQILGQKVEFLVSFYNNEISEKSEIFDDQFSVERPDGSNFTLKIRSTKLEDSAMYFCASGGTGNQPQHFGDGTRLSIL.

The chain couples TRBV6-5 to TRBJ1-4, with 10 bases identical to TRBD1. This CDR3 spans 14 amino acids. V lost 6 bases, J lost 8 bases, and 6 bases stayed unmatched. Germline CDR1 and CDR2: MNHEY and SVGAGI. For the CDR3, the DNA is TGTGCCAGCAGCATGGGACAGGGGTGGGAAAAACTGTTTTTT. Its translation is CASSMGQGWEKLFF.

V is TRBV4-1 and J is TRBJ2-7; 8 nucleotides match TRBD1. Germline V gives CDR1 MGHRA, CDR2 YSYEKL. The CDR3 contains 16 residues. The V and J ends lost 0 bases and 5 bases, in that order; junction bases with no gene match: 9. CDR3 sequence (DNA): TGCGCCAGCAGCCAAGAGGGGTACAGGGGGAACCACGAGCAGTACTTC. Translated: CASSQEGYRGNHEQYF.

The chain is built from TRBV7-9 and TRBJ2-3; TRBD2 agrees at 8 bases. The trim removed 2 bases at V and 5 bases at J, leaving 6 bases unmatched. Germline CDR1 is SEHNR and CDR2 is FQNEAQ (reference sequence). The length of the CDR3 is 15 residues. The CDR3 nucleotides are TGTGCCAGCAGCTTAAGCCGGGGGGGCGGAGATACGCAGTATTTT. Translation: CASSLSRGGGDTQYF.

The rearrangement links TRBV14 to TRBJ2-1; the match to TRBD2 covers 7 bases. Germline V gene data show CDR1 as SGHDN and CDR2 as FVKESK. The length of the CDR3 is 16 residues. V dropped 4 bases and J dropped 0; count of bases not matched to a gene: 6. The CDR3, as DNA: TGTGCCAGCAGCCGGCCCCTAGCGGTCTCCTACAATGAGCAGTTCTTC. Translated: CASSRPLAVSYNEQFF. Combining the CDR3 with reference TRBV14 and TRBJ2-1 gives the whole variable domain EAGVTQFPSHSVIEKGQTVTLRCDPISGHDNLYWYRRVMGKEIKFLLHFVKESKQDESGMPNNRFLAERTGGTYSTLKVQPAELEDSGVYFCASSRPLAVSYNEQFFGPGTRLTVL.

This sequence joins TRBV18 and TRBJ2-3; unclear D gene. Germline CDR1 reads KGHSH; CDR2 reads LQKENI. This CDR3 contains 17 residues. Trimming cost V 2 bases and J 0 bases, with 15 bases left between them. The CDR3 DNA reads as TGTGCCAGCTCACCAAATAAAAAGCAATCTAGCACAGATACGCAGTATTTT. Protein product: CASSPNKKQSSTDTQYF.

This chain connects TRBV15 to TRBJ1-4; 7 bases are shared with TRBD1. V lost 0 bases to trimming and J lost 10 bases; unmatched junction nucleotides: 11. Germline loops: CDR1 LNHNV, CDR2 YYDKDF (reference sequence). There are 16 residues in the CDR3. The CDR3 DNA follows: TGTGCCACCAGCAGAGACACGGACAGGTTAACTGGAAAACTGTTTTTT. Translated: CATSRDTDRLTGKLFF.

This clone was seen a single time. The rearrangement links TRBV7-9 to TRBJ1-1; TRBD1 might be the D (5 bases). The germline gives CDR1 SEHNR, CDR2 FQNEAQ (reference sequence). Between the trimmed V and J ends, which lost 3 bases and 1 base, there was a span of 6 bases. This CDR3 is built from 13 residues. The CDR3 DNA follows: TGTGCCAGCAGCTTTACAGGGAACACTGAAGCTTTCTTT. Its translation is CASSFTGNTEAFF.

The chain is built from TRBV19 and TRBJ1-2; D possibly corresponds to TRBD1 (5 bases). V dropped 6 bases and J dropped 0 bases, with 17 bases sitting between them. Germline CDR1 is LNHDA and CDR2 is SQIVND (reference sequence). The CDR3 consists of 16 residues. CDR3 nucleotide sequence: TGTGCCAGTAGACGGTTGCGACAGCGAGCTAACTATGGCTACACCTTC. This encodes CASRRLRQRANYGYTF.

V and J are TRBV7-9 and TRBJ2-5; no reliable D call. The length of the CDR3 is 15 residues. The germline V gene encodes CDR1 SEHNR and CDR2 FQNEAQ (reference sequence). The ends were cut back, 4 bases at V and 0 bases at J, with 12 bases in the middle. The CDR3 DNA sequence: TGTGCCAGCAGCTCCATTCGACTGCACCAAGAGACCCAGTACTTC. It codes for CASSSIRLHQETQYF.

The rearrangement joins TRBV5-1 to TRBJ2-5; the D gene is possibly TRBD1 (8 bases). This CDR3 spans 16 amino acids. Looked up from germline, CDR1 is SGHRS and CDR2 is YFSETQ. V lost 3 bases and J 5 bases, leaving 20 bases between the germline ends. This chain's CDR3 is CASSSSPGQGGETQYF. The CDR3 bases are TGCGCCAGCAGCTCCTCCCCCGGACAGGGAGGGGAGACCCAGTACTTC.

CDR3 region: CASSPRDRLVNTEAFF. CDR3 nucleotides: TGTGCCAGCTCACCCCGGGACAGGCTTGTGAACACTGAAGCTTTCTTT. V and J are TRBV18 and TRBJ1-1; 8 positions agree with TRBD1. Germline CDR1 KGHSH, CDR2 LQKENI. CDR3 length: 16 residues. V shed 3 bases, J shed 0 bases, and the junction held 6 bases outside the gene matches.

The chain has TRBV5-1 and TRBJ1-1; 7 nucleotides align to TRBD1. Germline-derived CDR1 and CDR2 are SGHRS and YFSETQ. After removal of 0 bases from V and 5 bases from J, the junction contained 7 bases not matched to a gene. This CDR3 spans 15 amino acids. DNA for the CDR3: TGCGCCAGCAGCTTGGGATCGACAGGGTGGACTGAAGCTTTCTTT. As protein: CASSLGSTGWTEAFF.

The CDR3 DNA follows: TGTGCCAGCTCCCTCGGACAGGGGGTTTCGGGGACCCAGTACTTC. Translated: CASSLGQGVSGTQYF. The chain uses TRBV18 and TRBJ2-5; 10 positions agree with TRBD1. The germline CDR1 and CDR2 sequences are KGHSH and LQKENI. The CDR3 extends over 15 amino acids. Unmatched junction bases numbered 11, after V lost 6 bases and J lost 7 bases.

The V gene is TRBV27, the J gene TRBJ1-1; D might be TRBD1 (5 bases). The CDR3 sequence is 15 residues long. With 2 bases removed from V and 0 bases from J, the gap between germline ends came to 10 bases. Germline CDR1 is MNHEY and CDR2 is SMNVEV (reference sequence). CDR3 coding DNA: TGTGCCAGCAGTTTAATAGGGGCGGTGAACACTGAAGCTTTCTTT. This sequence encodes CASSLIGAVNTEAFF.

A few counts support this clone. V is TRBV13 and J is TRBJ1-4, with TRBD1 as a possible D gene (5 bases). CDR3 length: 13 amino acids. V was trimmed by 4 bases and J by 11 bases, leaving 14 bases between them. The germline CDR1 and CDR2 sequences are PRHDT and FYEKMQ (reference sequence). Written as DNA, the CDR3 is TGTGCCAGCAGCTGGGGGGAAGATGGGAAACTGTTTTTT. Protein product: CASSWGEDGKLFF.

This chain uses TRBV18 with TRBJ1-5; the D gene is possibly TRBD1 (6 bases). The CDR3 is 13 amino acids. Germline values: CDR1 KGHSH, CDR2 LQKENI. Trimming cost V 4 bases and J 5 bases, with 9 bases left between them. In DNA form, the CDR3 reads TGTGCCAGCTCACTGGCAGGGGATCAGCCCCAGCATTTT. Translation: CASSLAGDQPQHF.

The rearrangement links TRBV10-1 to TRBJ2-7; D perhaps matches TRBD1 (6 bases). There are 16 residues in the CDR3. CDR1 WNHNN and CDR2 SYGVQD come from the germline V gene (reference sequence). V gave up 4 bases and J gave up 0 bases, with 16 bases separating them. Here the CDR3 reads CASSGYRVPLSYEQYF. The CDR3 region has the DNA TGCGCCAGCAGTGGATACAGGGTTCCCCTCTCCTACGAGCAGTACTTC.